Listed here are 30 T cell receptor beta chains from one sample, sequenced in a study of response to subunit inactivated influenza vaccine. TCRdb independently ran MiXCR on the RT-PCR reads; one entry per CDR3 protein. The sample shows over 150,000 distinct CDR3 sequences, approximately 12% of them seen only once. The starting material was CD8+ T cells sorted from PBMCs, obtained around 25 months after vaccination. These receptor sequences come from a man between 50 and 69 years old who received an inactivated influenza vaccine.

For the CDR3, the DNA is TGTGCCAGCAGCTCGACAGCCGGTTGGGAGACCCAGTACTTC. Translating it yields CASSSTAGWETQYF. The chain joins TRBV11-2 to TRBJ2-5; D may be TRBD1 (5 bases). There are 14 residues in the CDR3. Trimming stripped 4 bases from V and 5 bases from J, with 14 bases between. Germline CDR1 SGHAT, CDR2 FQNNGV.

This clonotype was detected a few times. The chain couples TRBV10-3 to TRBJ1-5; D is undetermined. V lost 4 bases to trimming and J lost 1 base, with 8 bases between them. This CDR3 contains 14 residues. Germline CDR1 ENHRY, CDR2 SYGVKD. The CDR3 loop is CAISGSESNQPQHF. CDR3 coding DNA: TGTGCCATCAGTGGGTCCGAGAGCAATCAGCCCCAGCATTTT.

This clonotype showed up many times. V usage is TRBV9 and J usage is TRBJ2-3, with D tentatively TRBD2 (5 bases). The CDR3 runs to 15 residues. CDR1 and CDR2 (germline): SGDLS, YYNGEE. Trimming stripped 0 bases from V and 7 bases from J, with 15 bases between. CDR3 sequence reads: CASSVGLGGGYTQYF. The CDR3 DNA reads TGTGCCAGCAGCGTAGGCCTCGGAGGCGGGTATACGCAGTATTTT.

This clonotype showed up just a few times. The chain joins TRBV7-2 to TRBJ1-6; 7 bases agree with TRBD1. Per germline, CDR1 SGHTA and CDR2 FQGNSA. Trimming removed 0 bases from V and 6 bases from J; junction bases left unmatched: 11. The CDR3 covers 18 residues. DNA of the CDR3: TGTGCCAGCAGCTTAGCCCCGAGGCTCAGGGGGATTAATTCACCCCTCCACTTT. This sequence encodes CASSLAPRLRGINSPLHF.

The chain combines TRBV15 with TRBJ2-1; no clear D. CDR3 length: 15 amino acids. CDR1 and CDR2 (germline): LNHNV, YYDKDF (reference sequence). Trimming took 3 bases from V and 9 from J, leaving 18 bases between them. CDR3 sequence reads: CATSRVSRSFVEQFF. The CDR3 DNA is TGTGCCACCAGCAGGGTTAGCAGGAGTTTCGTTGAGCAGTTCTTC.

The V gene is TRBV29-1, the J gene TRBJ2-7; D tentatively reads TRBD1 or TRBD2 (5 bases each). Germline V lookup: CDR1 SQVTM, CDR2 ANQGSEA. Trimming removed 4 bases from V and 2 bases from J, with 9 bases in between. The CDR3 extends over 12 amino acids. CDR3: CSVGRGPYEQYF. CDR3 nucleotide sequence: TGCAGCGTTGGCCGGGGCCCCTACGAGCAGTACTTC.

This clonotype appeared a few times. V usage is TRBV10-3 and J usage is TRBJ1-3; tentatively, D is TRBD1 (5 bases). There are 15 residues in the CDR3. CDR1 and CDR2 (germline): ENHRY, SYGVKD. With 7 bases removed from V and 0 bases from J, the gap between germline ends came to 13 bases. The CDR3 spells CAITRDGSSGNTIYF. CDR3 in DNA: TGTGCCATCACTCGGGACGGTAGCTCTGGAAACACCATATATTTT.

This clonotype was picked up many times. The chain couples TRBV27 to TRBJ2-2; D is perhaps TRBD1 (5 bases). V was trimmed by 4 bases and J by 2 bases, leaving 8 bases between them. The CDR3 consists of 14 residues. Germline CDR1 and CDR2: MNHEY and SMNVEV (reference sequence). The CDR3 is CASSYDRNTGELFF. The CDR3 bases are TGTGCCAGCAGTTACGACAGAAACACCGGGGAGCTGTTTTTT.

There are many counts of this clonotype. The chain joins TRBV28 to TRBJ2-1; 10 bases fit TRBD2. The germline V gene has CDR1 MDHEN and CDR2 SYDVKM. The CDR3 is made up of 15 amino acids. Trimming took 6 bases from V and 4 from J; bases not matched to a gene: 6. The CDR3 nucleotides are TGTGCCAGCAGGCCCGGACTAGCGGATTACAATGAGCAGTTCTTC. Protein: CASRPGLADYNEQFF.

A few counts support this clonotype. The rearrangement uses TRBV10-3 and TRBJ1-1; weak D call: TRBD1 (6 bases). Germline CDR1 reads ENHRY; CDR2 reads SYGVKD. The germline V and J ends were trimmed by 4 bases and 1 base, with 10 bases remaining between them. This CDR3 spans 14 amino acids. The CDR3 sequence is CAISVGATNTEAFF. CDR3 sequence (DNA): TGTGCCATCAGTGTGGGGGCGACGAACACTGAAGCTTTCTTT.

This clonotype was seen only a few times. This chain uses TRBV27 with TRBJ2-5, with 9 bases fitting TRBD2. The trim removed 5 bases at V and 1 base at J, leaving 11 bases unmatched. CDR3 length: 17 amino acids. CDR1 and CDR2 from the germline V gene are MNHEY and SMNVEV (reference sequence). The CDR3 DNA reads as TGTGCCAGCAGTCCCCCACCGACTAGCGGATTCCAAGAGACCCAGTACTTC. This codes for CASSPPPTSGFQETQYF.

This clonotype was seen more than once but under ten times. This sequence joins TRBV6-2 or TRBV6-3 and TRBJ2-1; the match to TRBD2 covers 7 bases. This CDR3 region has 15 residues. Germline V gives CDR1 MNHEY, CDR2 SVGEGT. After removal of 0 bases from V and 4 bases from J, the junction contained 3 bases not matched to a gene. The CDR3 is CASSYSGRGYNEQFF. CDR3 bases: TGTGCCAGCAGTTACTCTGGGAGGGGATACAATGAGCAGTTCTTC.

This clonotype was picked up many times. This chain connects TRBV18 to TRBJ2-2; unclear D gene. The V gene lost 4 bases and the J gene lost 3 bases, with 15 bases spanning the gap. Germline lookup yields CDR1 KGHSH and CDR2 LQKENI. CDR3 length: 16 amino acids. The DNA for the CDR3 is TGTGCCAGCTCACGCAATGCGGCCCGGGACACCGGGGAGCTGTTTTTT. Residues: CASSRNAARDTGELFF.

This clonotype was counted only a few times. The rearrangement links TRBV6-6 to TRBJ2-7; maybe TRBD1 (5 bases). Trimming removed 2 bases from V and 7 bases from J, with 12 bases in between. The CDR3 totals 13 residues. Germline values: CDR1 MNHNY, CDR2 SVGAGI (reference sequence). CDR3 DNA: TGTGCCAGCAGTTACAAAGGGGCGGATGAGCAGTACTTC. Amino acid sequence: CASSYKGADEQYF.

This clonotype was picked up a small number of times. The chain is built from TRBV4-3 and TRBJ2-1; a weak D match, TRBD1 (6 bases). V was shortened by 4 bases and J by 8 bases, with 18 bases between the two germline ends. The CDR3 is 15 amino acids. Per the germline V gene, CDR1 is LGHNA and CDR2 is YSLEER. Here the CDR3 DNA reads TGCGCCAGCAGCCCCAGGGATGGGGGCTTGGATGAGCAGTTCTTC. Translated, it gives CASSPRDGGLDEQFF.

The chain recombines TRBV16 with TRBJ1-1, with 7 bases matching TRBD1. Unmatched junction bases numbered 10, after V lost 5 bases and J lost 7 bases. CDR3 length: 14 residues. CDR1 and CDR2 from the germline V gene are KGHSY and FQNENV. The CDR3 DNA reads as TGTGCCAGCAGCGTTGGGAGGGGGCAGGGTGAAGCTTTCTTT. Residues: CASSVGRGQGEAFF.

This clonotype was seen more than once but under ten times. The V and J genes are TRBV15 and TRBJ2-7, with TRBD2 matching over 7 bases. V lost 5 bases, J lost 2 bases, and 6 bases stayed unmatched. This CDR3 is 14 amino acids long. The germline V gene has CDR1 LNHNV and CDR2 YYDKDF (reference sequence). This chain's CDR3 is CATSFSRGAYEQYF. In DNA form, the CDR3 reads TGTGCCACCAGCTTCTCCCGGGGGGCCTACGAGCAGTACTTC. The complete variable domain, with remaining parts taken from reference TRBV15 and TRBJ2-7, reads DAMVIQNPRYQVTQFGKPVTLSCSQTLNHNVMYWYQQKSSQAPKLLFHYYDKDFNNEADTPDNFQSRRPNTSFCFLDIRSPGLGDTAMYLCATSFSRGAYEQYFGPGTRLTVT.

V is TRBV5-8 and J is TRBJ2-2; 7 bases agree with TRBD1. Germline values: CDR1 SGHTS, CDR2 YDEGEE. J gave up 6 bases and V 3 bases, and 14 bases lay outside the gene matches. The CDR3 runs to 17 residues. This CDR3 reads CASSWADRVRPPGELFF. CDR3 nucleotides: TGTGCCAGCAGCTGGGCTGACAGGGTGAGACCACCCGGGGAGCTGTTTTTT.

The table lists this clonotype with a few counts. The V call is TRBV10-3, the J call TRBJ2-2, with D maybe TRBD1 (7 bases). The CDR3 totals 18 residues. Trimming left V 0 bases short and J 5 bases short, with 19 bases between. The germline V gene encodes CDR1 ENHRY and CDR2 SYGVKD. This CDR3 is CAISESYRQGGLTGELFF. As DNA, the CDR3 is TGTGCCATCAGTGAGTCATATAGACAGGGAGGATTGACCGGGGAGCTGTTTTTT.

The CDR3 protein is CASSLDFYNEQFF. The CDR3 DNA is TGCGCCAGCAGCCTCGACTTCTACAATGAGCAGTTCTTC. The V call is TRBV4-3, the J call TRBJ2-1; D uncertain. CDR1 and CDR2 from the germline V gene are LGHNA and YSLEER. Trimming took 4 bases from V and 3 from J, leaving 7 bases between them. CDR3 size: 13 residues.

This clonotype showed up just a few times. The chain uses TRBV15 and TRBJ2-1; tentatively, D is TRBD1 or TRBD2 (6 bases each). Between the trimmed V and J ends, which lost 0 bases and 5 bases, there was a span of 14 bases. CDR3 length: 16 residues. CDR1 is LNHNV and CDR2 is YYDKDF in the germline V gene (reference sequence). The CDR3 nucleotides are TGTGCCACCAGCAGAGATGGAGGCGGGACAAACAATGAGCAGTTCTTC. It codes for CATSRDGGGTNNEQFF.

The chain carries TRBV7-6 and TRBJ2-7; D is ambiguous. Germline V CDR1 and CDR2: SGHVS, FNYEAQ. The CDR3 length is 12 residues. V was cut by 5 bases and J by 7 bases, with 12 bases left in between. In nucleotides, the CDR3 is TGTGCCAGCAGCCCCAGTTTGAGGGAGCAGTACTTC. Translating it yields CASSPSLREQYF.

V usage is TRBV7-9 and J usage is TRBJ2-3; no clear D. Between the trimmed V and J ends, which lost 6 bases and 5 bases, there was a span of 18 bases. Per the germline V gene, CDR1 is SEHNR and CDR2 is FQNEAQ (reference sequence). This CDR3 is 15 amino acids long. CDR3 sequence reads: CASSVGRPFGDTQYF. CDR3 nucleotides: TGTGCCAGCAGTGTGGGCAGGCCTTTCGGAGATACGCAGTATTTT.

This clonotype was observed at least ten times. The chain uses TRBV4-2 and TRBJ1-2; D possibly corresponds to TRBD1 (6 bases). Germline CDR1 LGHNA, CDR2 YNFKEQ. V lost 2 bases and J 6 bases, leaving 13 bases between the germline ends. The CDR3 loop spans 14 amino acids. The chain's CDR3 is CASSQIGGLNGYTF. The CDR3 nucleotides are TGTGCCAGCAGCCAAATAGGGGGTTTGAATGGCTACACCTTC.

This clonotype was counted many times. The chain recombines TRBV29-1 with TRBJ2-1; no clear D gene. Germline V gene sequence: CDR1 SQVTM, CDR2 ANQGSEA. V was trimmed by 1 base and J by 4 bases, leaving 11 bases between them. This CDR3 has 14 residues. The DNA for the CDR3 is TGCAGCGTTGAAGGGGAAACTTCATACAATGAGCAGTTCTTC. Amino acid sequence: CSVEGETSYNEQFF.

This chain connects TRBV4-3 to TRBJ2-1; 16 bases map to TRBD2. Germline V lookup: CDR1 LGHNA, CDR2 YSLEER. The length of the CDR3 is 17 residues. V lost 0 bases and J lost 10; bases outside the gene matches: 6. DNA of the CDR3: TGCGCCAGCAGCCAAGATGGCGGGACTAGCGGGGGGGCCGAGCAGTTCTTC. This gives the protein CASSQDGGTSGGAEQFF.

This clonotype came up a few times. The CDR3 sequence is CSASGHRGDQPQHF. DNA for the CDR3: TGCAGTGCTAGTGGCCATCGAGGCGATCAGCCCCAGCATTTT. This chain joins TRBV20-1 and TRBJ1-5; D is ambiguous. This CDR3 region has 14 residues. Per germline, CDR1 DFQATT and CDR2 SNEGSKA (reference sequence). Trimming pared 3 bases from V and 5 bases from J, leaving 14 bases between.

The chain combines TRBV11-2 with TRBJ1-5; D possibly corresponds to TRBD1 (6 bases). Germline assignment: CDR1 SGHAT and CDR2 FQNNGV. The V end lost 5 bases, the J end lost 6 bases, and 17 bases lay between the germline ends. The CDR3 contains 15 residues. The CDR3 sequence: CASSLYGGGGQPQHF. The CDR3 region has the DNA TGTGCCAGCAGCCTATATGGAGGGGGAGGTCAGCCCCAGCATTTT.

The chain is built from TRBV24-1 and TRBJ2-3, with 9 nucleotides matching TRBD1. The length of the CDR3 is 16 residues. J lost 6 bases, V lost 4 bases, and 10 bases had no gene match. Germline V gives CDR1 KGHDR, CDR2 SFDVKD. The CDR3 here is CATSDLTGGLVDTQYF. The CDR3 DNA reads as TGTGCCACCAGTGACCTGACAGGGGGGCTTGTTGATACGCAGTATTTT.

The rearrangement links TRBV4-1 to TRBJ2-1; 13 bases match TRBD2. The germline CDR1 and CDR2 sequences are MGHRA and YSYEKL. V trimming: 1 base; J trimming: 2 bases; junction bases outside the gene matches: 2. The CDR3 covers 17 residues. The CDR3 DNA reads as TGCGCCAGCAGCCAAGCCGGACTAGCGGGGGCCTACAATGAGCAGTTCTTC. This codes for CASSQAGLAGAYNEQFF.